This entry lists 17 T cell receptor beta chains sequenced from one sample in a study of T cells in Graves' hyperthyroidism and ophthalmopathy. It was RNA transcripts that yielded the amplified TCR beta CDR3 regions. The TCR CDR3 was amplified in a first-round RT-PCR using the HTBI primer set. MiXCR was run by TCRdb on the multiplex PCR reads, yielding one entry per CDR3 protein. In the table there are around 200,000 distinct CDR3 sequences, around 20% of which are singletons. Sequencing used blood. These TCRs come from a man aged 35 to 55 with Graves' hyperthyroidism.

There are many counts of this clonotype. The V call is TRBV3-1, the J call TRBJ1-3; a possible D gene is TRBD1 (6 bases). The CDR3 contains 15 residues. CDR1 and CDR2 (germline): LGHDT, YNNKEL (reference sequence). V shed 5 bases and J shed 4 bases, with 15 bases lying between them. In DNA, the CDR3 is TGTGCCAGCAGCACGGGACATGACCTGGGAAACACCATATATTTT. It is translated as CASSTGHDLGNTIYF.

CDR3 sequence reads: CASSLARGLTEAFF. The CDR3 DNA follows: TGTGCCAGCAGCTTAGCGCGAGGGCTCACTGAAGCTTTCTTT. J is TRBJ1-1 and V is TRBV7-9; no definite D call. Germline CDR1 is SEHNR and CDR2 is FQNEAQ (reference sequence). Trimming took off 0 bases at V and 4 bases at J, with 9 bases between the two ends. The CDR3 contains 14 residues.

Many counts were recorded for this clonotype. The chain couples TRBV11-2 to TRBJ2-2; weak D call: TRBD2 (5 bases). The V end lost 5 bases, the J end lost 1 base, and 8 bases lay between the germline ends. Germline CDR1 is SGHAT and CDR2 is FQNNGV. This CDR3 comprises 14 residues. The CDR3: CASSAGRNTGELFF. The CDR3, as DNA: TGTGCCAGCAGCGCGGGCAGGAACACCGGGGAGCTGTTTTTT.

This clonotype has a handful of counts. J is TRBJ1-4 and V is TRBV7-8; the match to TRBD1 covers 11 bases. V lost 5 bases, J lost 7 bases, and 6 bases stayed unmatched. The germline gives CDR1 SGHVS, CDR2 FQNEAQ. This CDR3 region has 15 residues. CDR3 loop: CASSPDRGRAEKLFF. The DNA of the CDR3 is TGTGCCAGCAGCCCGGACAGGGGGCGGGCTGAAAAACTGTTTTTT.

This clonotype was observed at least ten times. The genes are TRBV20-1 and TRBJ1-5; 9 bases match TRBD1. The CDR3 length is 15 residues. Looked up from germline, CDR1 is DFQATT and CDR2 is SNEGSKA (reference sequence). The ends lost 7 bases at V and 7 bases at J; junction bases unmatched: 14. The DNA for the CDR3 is TGCAGTGTCCCGGACCGACAGGGGGTCGGGCAGCCCCAGCATTTT. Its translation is CSVPDRQGVGQPQHF.

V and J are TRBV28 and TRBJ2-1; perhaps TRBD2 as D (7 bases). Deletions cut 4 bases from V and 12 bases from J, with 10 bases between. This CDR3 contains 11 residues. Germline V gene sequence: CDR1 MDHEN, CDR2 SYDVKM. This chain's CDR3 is CASSSGGMQFF. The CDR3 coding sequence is TGTGCCAGCAGTTCGGGGGGCATGCAGTTCTTC. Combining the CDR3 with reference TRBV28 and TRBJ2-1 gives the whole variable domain DVKVTQSSRYLVKRTGEKVFLECVQDMDHENMFWYRQDPGLGLRLIYFSYDVKMKEKGDIPEGYSVSREKKERFSLILESASTNQTSMYLCASSSGGMQFFGPGTRLTVL.

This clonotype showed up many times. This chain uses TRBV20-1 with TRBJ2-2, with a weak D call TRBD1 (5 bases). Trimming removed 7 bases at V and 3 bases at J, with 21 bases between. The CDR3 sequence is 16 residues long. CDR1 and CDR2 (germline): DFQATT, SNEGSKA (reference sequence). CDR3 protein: CSVRDVGRGDTGELFF. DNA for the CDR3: TGCAGTGTACGTGATGTGGGAAGGGGCGACACCGGGGAGCTGTTTTTT.

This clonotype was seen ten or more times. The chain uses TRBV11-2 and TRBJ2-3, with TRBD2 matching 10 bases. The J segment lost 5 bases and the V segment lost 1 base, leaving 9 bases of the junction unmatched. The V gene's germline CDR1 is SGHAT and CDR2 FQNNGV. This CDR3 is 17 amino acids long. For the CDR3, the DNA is TGTGCCAGCAGCTTAGTGTCTAGCGGGGGATTTGGAGATACGCAGTATTTT. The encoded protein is CASSLVSSGGFGDTQYF.

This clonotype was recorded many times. The CDR3 DNA reads TGTGCCAGCAGCTTTGGGACAGGGGCGAACACTGAAGCTTTCTTT. This gives the protein CASSFGTGANTEAFF. The V call is TRBV11-2, the J call TRBJ1-1, with TRBD1 identical over 10 bases. The CDR3 is made up of 15 amino acids. The germline V gene encodes CDR1 SGHAT and CDR2 FQNNGV. J was trimmed by 1 base and V by 3 bases; bases with no gene match: 2.

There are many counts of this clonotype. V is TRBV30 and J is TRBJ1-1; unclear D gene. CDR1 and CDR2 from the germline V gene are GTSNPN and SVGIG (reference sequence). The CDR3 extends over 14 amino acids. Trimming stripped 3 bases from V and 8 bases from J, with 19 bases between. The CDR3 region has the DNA TGTGCCTGGAGGAGGGTAGGGCTGGTGGACGAAGCTTTCTTT. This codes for CAWRRVGLVDEAFF.

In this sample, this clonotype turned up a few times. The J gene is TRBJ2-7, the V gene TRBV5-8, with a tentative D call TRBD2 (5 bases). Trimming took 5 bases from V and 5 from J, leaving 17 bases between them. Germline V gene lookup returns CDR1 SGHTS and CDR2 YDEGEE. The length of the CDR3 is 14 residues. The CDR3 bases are TGTGCCAGCAGGTCCCGAGAGGGTAGCGACGAGCAGTACTTC. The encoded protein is CASRSREGSDEQYF.

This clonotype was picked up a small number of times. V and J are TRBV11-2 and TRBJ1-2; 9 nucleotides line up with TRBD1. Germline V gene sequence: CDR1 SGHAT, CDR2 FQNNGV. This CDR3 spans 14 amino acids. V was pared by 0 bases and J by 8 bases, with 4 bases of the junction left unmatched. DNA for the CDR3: TGTGCCAGCAGCTTAGATGGGACAGGGTTAGGCTACACCTTC. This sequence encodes CASSLDGTGLGYTF. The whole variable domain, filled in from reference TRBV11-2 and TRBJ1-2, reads EAGVAQSPRYKIIEKRQSVAFWCNPISGHATLYWYQQILGQGPKLLIQFQNNGVVDDSQLPKDRFSAERLKGVDSTLKIQPAKLEDSAVYLCASSLDGTGLGYTFGSGTRLTVV.

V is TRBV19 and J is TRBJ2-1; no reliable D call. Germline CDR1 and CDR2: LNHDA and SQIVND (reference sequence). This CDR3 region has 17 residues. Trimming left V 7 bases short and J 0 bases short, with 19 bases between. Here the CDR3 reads CASTPQAQAYSYNEQFF. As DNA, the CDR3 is TGTGCCAGTACCCCGCAAGCCCAGGCATACTCCTACAATGAGCAGTTCTTC.

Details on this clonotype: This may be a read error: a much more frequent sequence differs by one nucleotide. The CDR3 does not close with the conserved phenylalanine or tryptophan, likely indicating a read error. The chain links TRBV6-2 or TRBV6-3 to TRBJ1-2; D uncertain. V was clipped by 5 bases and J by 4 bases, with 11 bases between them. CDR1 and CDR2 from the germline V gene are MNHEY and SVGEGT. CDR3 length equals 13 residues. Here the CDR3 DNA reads TGTGCCAGCAGTCACCAGGTTTCCTATGGCTACACCATC. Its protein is CASSHQVSYGYTI.

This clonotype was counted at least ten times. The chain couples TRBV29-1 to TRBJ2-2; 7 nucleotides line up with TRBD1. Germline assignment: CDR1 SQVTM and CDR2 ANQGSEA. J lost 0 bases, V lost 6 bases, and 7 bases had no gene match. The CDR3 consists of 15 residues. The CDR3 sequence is CSVVSGTANTGELFF. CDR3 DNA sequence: TGCAGCGTGGTCTCCGGGACAGCGAACACCGGGGAGCTGTTTTTT.

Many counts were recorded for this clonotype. The CDR3 is CASSQYRGDRETQYF. Here the CDR3 DNA reads TGTGCCAGCAGTCAGTACAGGGGGGACAGAGAGACCCAGTACTTC. This rearrangement joins TRBV27 to TRBJ2-5, with TRBD1 identical over 8 bases. Germline loops: CDR1 MNHEY, CDR2 SMNVEV (reference sequence). V was clipped by 5 bases and J by 4 bases; unmatched bases: 9. The CDR3 consists of 15 residues.

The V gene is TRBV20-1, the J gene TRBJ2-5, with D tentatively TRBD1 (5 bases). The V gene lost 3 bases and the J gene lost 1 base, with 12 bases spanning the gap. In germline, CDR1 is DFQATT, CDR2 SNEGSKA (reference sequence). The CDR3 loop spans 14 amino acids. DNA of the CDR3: TGCAGTGCTAGCCCAGGGAACCCCCAAGAGACCCAGTACTTC. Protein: CSASPGNPQETQYF.